This record covers a single T cell receptor beta chain. The sample is drawn from a study of blood T cell repertoires in COVID-19. TCRdb keeps only in-frame clones here, not all; method: immunoSEQ multiplex PCR. The repertoire includes a few hundred thousand clones, over 85% of them detected once, and 3.9% sits in the top ten. The TCR originated in a woman aged 55 to 70 with COVID-19, enrolled during active disease. Material for sequencing was peripheral blood.

DNA of the CDR3: TGTGCCAGCAGTTCCCAGACAGGGGGCCCAGATACGCAGTATTTT. This gives the protein CASSSQTGGPDTQYF. V and J are TRBV6-5 and TRBJ2-3, with 10 bases matching TRBD1. V lost 4 bases, J lost 4 bases, and 5 bases stayed unmatched. The CDR3 loop spans 15 amino acids. Germline V CDR1 and CDR2: MNHEY, SVGAGI.